This T cell receptor (beta chain) was identified during a study of vaccination effects on CD4 cells after COVID-19. Regarding the study as a whole: Marked clonal contraction of both clone types appeared late after vaccination.

In the ViraFEST assay, antigen-specific CD4+ clonotypes were identified by expansion after peptide-pool stimulation. At the end of more than 8 days of culture, CD4+ T cells were isolated. Vaccinated recipients, who were negative for nucleocapsid antibodies, had no history of SARS-CoV-2 infection. Every well housed 2.1 million or so PBMC, which grew in culture alongside 8.5 to 10 IU/ml IL-2 and about 10 ug/ml peptides. The authors replaced half the medium with IL-2 medium on days 3 and 7. Trimming left V 2 bases short and J 8 bases short, with 11 bases between. The germline V gene encodes CDR1 WSHSY and CDR2 SAAADI. CDR3 size: 13 residues. Measured with immunoSEQ multiplex PCR; TCRdb has only the in-frame clones, and not every one. The sample has 20,000 to 25,000 clones, approximately 72% seen once; the top ten hold over 7.5%. Notes on this clone: What it binds is not known.

The receptor's source is a human donor who received a COVID-19 vaccine. The specimen was CD4+ T cells from PBMCs cultured with HCoV-NL63 spike peptides, collected before COVID-19 vaccination. The chain carries TRBV10-2 and TRBJ2-3, with D possibly being TRBD1 (6 bases). The CDR3 spells CASSEGGSVTQYF. In DNA form, the CDR3 reads TGCGCCAGCAGTGAGGGGGGCTCAGTTACGCAGTATTTT.